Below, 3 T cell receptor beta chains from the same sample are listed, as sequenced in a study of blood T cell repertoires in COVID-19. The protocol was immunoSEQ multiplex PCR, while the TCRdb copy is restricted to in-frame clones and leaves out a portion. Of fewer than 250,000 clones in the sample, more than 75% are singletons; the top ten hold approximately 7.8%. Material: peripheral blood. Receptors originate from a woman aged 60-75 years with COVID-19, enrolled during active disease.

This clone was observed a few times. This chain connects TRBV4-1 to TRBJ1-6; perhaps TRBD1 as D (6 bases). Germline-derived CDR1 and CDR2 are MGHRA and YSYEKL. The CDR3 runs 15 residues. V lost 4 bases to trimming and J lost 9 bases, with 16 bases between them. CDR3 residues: CASSPPTGKLSPLHF. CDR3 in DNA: TGCGCCAGCAGCCCCCCCACAGGGAAACTTTCACCCCTCCACTTT.

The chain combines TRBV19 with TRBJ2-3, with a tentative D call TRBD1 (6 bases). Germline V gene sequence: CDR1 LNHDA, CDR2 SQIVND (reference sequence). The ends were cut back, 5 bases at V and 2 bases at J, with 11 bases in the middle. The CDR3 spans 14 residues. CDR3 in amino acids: CASSQGMATDTQYF. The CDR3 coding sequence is TGTGCCAGTAGTCAGGGGATGGCCACAGATACGCAGTATTTT.

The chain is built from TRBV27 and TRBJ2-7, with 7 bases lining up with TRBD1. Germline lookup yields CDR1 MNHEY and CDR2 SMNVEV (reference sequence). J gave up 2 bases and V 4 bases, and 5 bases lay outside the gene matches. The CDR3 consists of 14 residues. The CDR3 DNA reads TGTGCCAGCAGTTCCAGGGGGAAGGCCTACGAGCAGTACTTC. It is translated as CASSSRGKAYEQYF.